One sample yielded the 30 T cell receptor beta chains listed below, sequenced in a study of T-cell reconstitution after alpha-beta-depleted transplantation in children (dated by TCRdb to between 2015 and 2016). Library generation was performed with PCR. Sequencing was performed on an Illumina HiSeq 2500. To normalize quantification of the TCRbeta repertoire, the TCR libraries were built with molecular barcoding that relied on unique molecular identifiers. TCRdb applied fastp at Q25 and MiXCR to the public reads, then kept only in-frame beta chains. Rows merge per CDR3 protein into single entries with the most common DNA and genes. In all, the sample holds about 110,000 distinct CDR3 sequences, and 10% of those were seen once. The ten largest clones take up less than 45% of the sample. Explained via the paper, the treatment or condition label denotes: allogeneic hematopoietic cell transplantation with graft depleted of TCRalphabeta T cells and CD19 B cells.

The sample was PBMCs, taken before TCRalphabeta/CD19-depleted stem cell transplant. The receptors were gathered from a boy between 2 and 15 years old with acute lymphoblastic leukemia, due to receive a stem cell transplant.

Ten or more counts support this clonotype. The chain uses TRBV20-1 and TRBJ1-6, with D maybe TRBD1 (5 bases). CDR1 is DFQATT, CDR2 SNEGSKA, per germline (reference sequence). This CDR3 has 15 amino acids. V was cut by 4 bases and J by 6 bases, with 16 bases left in between. The CDR3 region is CSAIVQGGSNSPLHF. The CDR3 region has the DNA TGCAGTGCTATCGTCCAGGGTGGATCTAATTCACCCCTCCACTTT.

This clonotype showed up just a few times. This chain links TRBV12-3 or TRBV12-4 with TRBJ1-2; 10 positions match TRBD1. The CDR3 sequence is 14 residues long. After removal of 6 bases from V and 7 bases from J, the junction contained 8 bases not matched to a gene. As DNA, the CDR3 is TGTGCCAGCAGAACCGGGACAGGGGAGCGTGGCTACACCTTC. It specifies CASRTGTGERGYTF.

V is TRBV5-1 and J is TRBJ2-3; D call uncertain. This CDR3 has 12 amino acids. Germline CDR1 is SGHRS and CDR2 is YFSETQ. V lost 4 bases and J 2 bases, leaving 5 bases between the germline ends. CDR3 DNA sequence: TGCGCCAGCAGCCCAGTCACAGATACGCAGTATTTT. This gives the protein CASSPVTDTQYF.

This clonotype was found a few times. The rearrangement joins TRBV5-1 to TRBJ1-5; 7 positions match TRBD1. CDR3 size: 15 residues. V shed 0 bases, J shed 3 bases, and the junction held 3 bases outside the gene matches. CDR1 is SGHRS and CDR2 is YFSETQ in the germline V gene. This CDR3 reads CASSLGDRVNQPQHF. CDR3 DNA: TGCGCCAGCAGCTTGGGAGACAGGGTCAATCAGCCCCAGCATTTT.

The genes are TRBV5-1 and TRBJ1-1; 10 bases agree with TRBD1. The CDR3 sequence is 16 residues long. Germline V CDR1 and CDR2: SGHRS, YFSETQ. V shed 5 bases and J 2 bases; nucleotides not matched to a gene: 9. CDR3 nucleotides: TGCGCCAGCAGACAGGACAGGGGGGTTTTTAACACTGAAGCTTTCTTT. Its protein is CASRQDRGVFNTEAFF. The entire variable domain, with the rest obtained from reference TRBV5-1 and TRBJ1-1, is as follows: KAGVTQTPRYLIKTRGQQVTLSCSPISGHRSVSWYQQTPGQGLQFLFEYFSETQRNKGNFPGRFSGRQFSNSRSEMNVSTLELGDSALYLCASRQDRGVFNTEAFFGQGTRLTVV.

This clonotype was detected many times. V usage is TRBV7-9 and J usage is TRBJ1-1, with TRBD1 matching over 8 bases. The V gene end was trimmed by 1 base and the J gene end by 1 base; junction bases not matched to a gene: 2. The CDR3 loop spans 15 amino acids. Germline V gene data show CDR1 as SEHNR and CDR2 as FQNEAQ (reference sequence). The CDR3 nucleotides read TGTGCCAGCAGCTTAGAAGGACAGGGGAACACTGAAGCTTTCTTT. This codes for CASSLEGQGNTEAFF.

The chain has TRBV7-9 and TRBJ2-5; D is unclear. This CDR3 comprises 13 residues. Germline V gene lookup returns CDR1 SEHNR and CDR2 FQNEAQ (reference sequence). V was clipped by 3 bases and J by 5 bases, with 10 bases between them. DNA of the CDR3: TGTGCCAGCAGCTTCCCAGATAATGAGACCCAGTACTTC. Amino acids: CASSFPDNETQYF.

J is TRBJ2-7 and V is TRBV11-2; the D call may be TRBD1 or TRBD2 (5 bases each). Germline V CDR1 and CDR2: SGHAT, FQNNGV. The V end was cut by 5 bases, the J end by 2 bases, with 16 bases between. This CDR3 is built from 15 residues. The DNA of the CDR3 is TGTGCCAGCAGCCTAAGGGACGGAGTGCCCTACGAGCAGTACTTC. It codes for CASSLRDGVPYEQYF. Based on the CDR3 plus reference TRBV11-2 and TRBJ2-7, the full variable domain is EAGVAQSPRYKIIEKRQSVAFWCNPISGHATLYWYQQILGQGPKLLIQFQNNGVVDDSQLPKDRFSAERLKGVDSTLKIQPAKLEDSAVYLCASSLRDGVPYEQYFGPGTRLTVT.

The rearrangement links TRBV19 to TRBJ1-3; the D is unclear. This CDR3 is 14 amino acids long. Germline CDR1 and CDR2: LNHDA and SQIVND (reference sequence). Trimming took off 3 bases at V and 4 bases at J, with 10 bases between the two ends. CDR3 sequence (DNA): TGTGCCAGTAGTATGTGGCCCGGAGGAAACACCATATATTTT. This gives the protein CASSMWPGGNTIYF. The complete variable domain, with remaining parts taken from reference TRBV19 and TRBJ1-3, reads DGGITQSPKYLFRKEGQNVTLSCEQNLNHDAMYWYRQDPGQGLRLIYYSQIVNDFQKGDIAEGYSVSREKKESFPLTVTSAQKNPTAFYLCASSMWPGGNTIYFGEGSWLTVV.

This clonotype was seen more than once but under ten times. The chain uses TRBV15 and TRBJ2-7; 13 positions agree with TRBD2. Germline assignment: CDR1 LNHNV and CDR2 YYDKDF (reference sequence). This CDR3 is 17 amino acids long. V dropped 2 bases and J dropped 5; count of bases not matched to a gene: 9. CDR3 coding DNA: TGTGCCACCAGCAGATTTCTTGGACTAGCGGGAGACCACGAGCAGTACTTC. This sequence encodes CATSRFLGLAGDHEQYF.

The chain links TRBV6-1 to TRBJ2-7; D might be TRBD2 (5 bases). V lost 8 bases to trimming and J lost 4 bases, with 9 bases between them. This CDR3 has 11 amino acids. Germline-derived CDR1 and CDR2 are MNHNS and SASEGT. Here the CDR3 reads CASEGGYEQYF. The CDR3 DNA reads TGTGCCAGCGAGGGTGGTTACGAGCAGTACTTC.

This clonotype was detected only a few times. The chain joins TRBV20-1 to TRBJ1-5; D perhaps matches TRBD1 (5 bases). The germline gives CDR1 DFQATT, CDR2 SNEGSKA (reference sequence). Trimming took 0 bases from V and 0 from J, leaving 12 bases between them. The CDR3 runs to 16 residues. The DNA of the CDR3 is TGCAGTGCTAGAGATCCAGGGCACACTAGCAATCAGCCCCAGCATTTT. Residues: CSARDPGHTSNQPQHF.

This chain joins TRBV3-1 and TRBJ1-1, with TRBD1 matching over 11 bases. The CDR3 is 15 residues long. CDR1 and CDR2 (germline): LGHDT, YNNKEL (reference sequence). With 4 bases clipped from V and 5 bases from J, the junction kept 6 bases outside the gene matches. The CDR3 loop is CASSLRTGGGTEAFF. The DNA of the CDR3 is TGTGCCAGCAGCCTCCGGACAGGGGGCGGGACTGAAGCTTTCTTT.

The genes are TRBV28 and TRBJ1-4; 9 bases match TRBD1. The V gene's germline CDR1 is MDHEN and CDR2 SYDVKM. The CDR3 spans 15 residues. V gave up 6 bases and J gave up 6 bases; unmatched junction bases: 8. This chain's CDR3 is CASSRGRTGDEKLFF. In nucleotides, the CDR3 is TGTGCCAGCAGCCGGGGGCGGACAGGGGATGAAAAACTGTTTTTT.

In this sample, this clonotype turned up a few times. The rearrangement joins TRBV20-1 to TRBJ2-7; the D gene is possibly TRBD1 (6 bases). The CDR3 is 13 amino acids. V lost 5 bases to trimming and J lost 0 bases, with 11 bases between them. The germline V gene encodes CDR1 DFQATT and CDR2 SNEGSKA (reference sequence). The CDR3 sequence: CSAGGVNSYEQYF. CDR3 coding DNA: TGCAGTGCTGGGGGCGTAAACTCCTACGAGCAGTACTTC.

This clonotype turned up a few times. The chain uses TRBV2 and TRBJ2-1; D is ambiguous. V was pared by 8 bases and J by 0 bases, with 11 bases between. Looked up from germline, CDR1 is SNHLY and CDR2 is FYNNEI. This CDR3 region has 14 residues. The CDR3 here is CASSSESSYNEQFF. The CDR3 nucleotides are TGTGCCAGCTCGTCCGAGAGCTCCTACAATGAGCAGTTCTTC.

This clonotype was counted only a few times. The V gene is TRBV11-2, the J gene TRBJ1-1; no clear D gene. This CDR3 contains 15 residues. V lost 7 bases, J lost 0 bases, and 15 bases lay in between. Looked up from germline, CDR1 is SGHAT and CDR2 is FQNNGV. The CDR3 spells CASTPKRGLNTEAFF. In nucleotides, the CDR3 is TGTGCCAGCACCCCCAAGCGAGGCTTGAACACTGAAGCTTTCTTT.

The CDR3 nucleotides are TGTGCCAGCAGCCCTACTTTGGGCCGGGACAGGGGGCTAGGGTATCCACCCTACACCTTC. The encoded protein is CASSPTLGRDRGLGYPPYTF. The chain combines TRBV12-3 or TRBV12-4 with TRBJ1-2; 12 bases are shared with TRBD1. With V trimmed by 6 bases and J by 10 bases, 27 bases remained unmatched. The CDR3 loop spans 20 amino acids.

At least ten counts were recorded for this clonotype. CDR3 loop: CAIFRGMDVTGELFF. The CDR3 DNA sequence: TGTGCCATTTTCCGGGGGATGGATGTCACCGGGGAGCTGTTTTTT. The V call is TRBV10-3, the J call TRBJ2-2, with a tentative D call TRBD2 (6 bases). Germline CDR1 ENHRY, CDR2 SYGVKD. V was cut by 9 bases and J by 4 bases, with 18 bases left in between. The CDR3 is made up of 15 amino acids.

The table lists this clonotype with a few counts. V and J are TRBV7-6 and TRBJ2-5; 8 bases are a match to TRBD2. V dropped 5 bases and J dropped 4; count of bases not matched to a gene: 9. The germline CDR1 and CDR2 sequences are SGHVS and FNYEAQ. This CDR3 spans 15 amino acids. CDR3 sequence: CASSPGGAGAETQYF. CDR3 nucleotide sequence: TGTGCCAGCAGCCCTGGAGGAGCGGGAGCAGAGACCCAGTACTTC.

CDR3 nucleotide sequence: TGTGCCAGCAGCTTATTTGACCCCCTTTACCACGAGCAGTACTTC. Translated, it gives CASSLFDPLYHEQYF. The chain has TRBV7-9 and TRBJ2-7; D ambiguous. Germline CDR1 and CDR2: SEHNR and FQNEAQ (reference sequence). V was clipped by 2 bases and J by 5 bases, with 16 bases between them. The CDR3 has 15 residues. The entire variable domain, with the rest obtained from reference TRBV7-9 and TRBJ2-7, is as follows: DTGVSQNPRHKITKRGQNVTFRCDPISEHNRLYWYRQTLGQGPEFLTYFQNEAQLEKSRLLSDRFSAERPKGSFSTLEIQRTEQGDSAMYLCASSLFDPLYHEQYFGPGTRLTVT.

A few counts support this clonotype. The gene calls are TRBV5-1 and TRBJ2-1; D possibly corresponds to TRBD2 (5 bases). The germline V gene has CDR1 SGHRS and CDR2 YFSETQ. V shed 3 bases and J shed 9 bases, with 13 bases lying between them. The CDR3 contains 13 residues. The CDR3 bases are TGCGCCAGCAGCTCGCCCGTGGCGGGTGAGCAGTTCTTC. Its translation is CASSSPVAGEQFF.

This clonotype was observed a few times. CDR3 sequence reads: CASSDRDRGGQPQHF. The CDR3 DNA reads as TGTGCCAGCAGTGATAGGGACAGGGGCGGTCAGCCCCAGCATTTT. This rearrangement joins TRBV6-1 to TRBJ1-5, with TRBD1 matching over 10 bases. The V segment lost 3 bases and the J segment 6 bases; nucleotides outside the gene matches: 5. Germline loops: CDR1 MNHNS, CDR2 SASEGT. This CDR3 comprises 15 residues.

The chain joins TRBV20-1 to TRBJ2-5, with D maybe TRBD2 (6 bases). CDR1 is DFQATT, CDR2 SNEGSKA, per germline (reference sequence). The CDR3 extends over 15 amino acids. V lost 6 bases to trimming and J lost 4 bases, with 21 bases between them. The CDR3 bases are TGCAGTGCCACCCCGTACCGGGAGAGCGGAGAGACCCAGTACTTC. This sequence encodes CSATPYRESGETQYF.

The rearrangement links TRBV5-1 to TRBJ2-1, with 7 bases matching TRBD1. There are 15 residues in the CDR3. V dropped 4 bases and J dropped 5; count of bases not matched to a gene: 9. Germline CDR1 and CDR2: SGHRS and YFSETQ. In DNA, the CDR3 is TGCGCCAGCAGCCCAGGACCAGGGGGAGACAATGAGCAGTTCTTC. It is translated as CASSPGPGGDNEQFF.

The chain has TRBV5-1 and TRBJ1-2; 8 bases agree with TRBD1. CDR1 and CDR2 (germline): SGHRS, YFSETQ. The CDR3 spans 15 residues. V shed 3 bases, J shed 7 bases, and the junction held 11 bases outside the gene matches. CDR3 loop: CASSSLGQERGGYTF. In DNA form, the CDR3 reads TGCGCCAGCAGCTCCCTGGGACAGGAGCGGGGTGGCTACACCTTC.

This clonotype was observed a handful of times. The chain uses TRBV30 and TRBJ2-3; 7 nucleotides align to TRBD1. V lost 5 bases to trimming and J lost 3 bases; unmatched junction nucleotides: 5. The CDR3 length is 13 residues. CDR1 is GTSNPN and CDR2 is SVGIG in the germline V gene (reference sequence). In nucleotides, the CDR3 is TGTGCCTGGTCCCTCAGGGGGACAGATACGCAGTATTTT. Translating gives CAWSLRGTDTQYF.

This clonotype has ten or more counts. The chain employs TRBV7-8 and TRBJ1-6, with 8 bases identical to TRBD1. Germline lookup yields CDR1 SGHVS and CDR2 FQNEAQ. Trimming at V came to 5 bases and at J to 7 bases, leaving 10 bases not matched to a gene. The CDR3 spans 16 residues. CDR3 loop: CASSARDRTRNSPLHF. CDR3 coding DNA: TGTGCCAGCAGCGCCCGGGACAGGACGCGGAATTCACCCCTCCACTTT.

The chain recombines TRBV27 with TRBJ2-5, with 9 bases aligning to TRBD1. The CDR3 length is 13 residues. Germline V CDR1 and CDR2: MNHEY, SMNVEV (reference sequence). Trimming removed 6 bases from V and 7 bases from J; junction bases left unmatched: 6. The CDR3 here is CASRAQGAGTQYF. In nucleotides, the CDR3 is TGTGCCAGCAGGGCACAGGGGGCTGGGACCCAGTACTTC.

The chain recombines TRBV5-1 with TRBJ2-1, with D perhaps matching TRBD2 (6 bases). CDR1 and CDR2 (germline): SGHRS, YFSETQ. Trimming took 0 bases from V and 4 from J, leaving 8 bases between them. This CDR3 is 14 amino acids long. The CDR3, as DNA: TGCGCCAGCAGCTTGGTAGCGGCTTACAATGAGCAGTTCTTC. Amino acid sequence: CASSLVAAYNEQFF. Drawing the rest from reference TRBV5-1 and TRBJ2-1, the complete variable domain is KAGVTQTPRYLIKTRGQQVTLSCSPISGHRSVSWYQQTPGQGLQFLFEYFSETQRNKGNFPGRFSGRQFSNSRSEMNVSTLELGDSALYLCASSLVAAYNEQFFGPGTRLTVL.